The 28 T cell receptor beta chains below were found in one sample sequenced in a study of cytomegalovirus exposure and HLA in healthy donors. Primers included in the PCR were 60 Vbeta and 13 Jbeta primers. The table came from immunoSEQ multiplex PCR; TCRdb's copy has only in-frame clones and leaves some out. The sample records under 200,000 clones, roughly 80% being singletons. The sample taken for sequencing was PBMCs. The receptor set was obtained from a man younger than 30 in good health and CMV-seropositive.

This clone has only one observation. The rearrangement joins TRBV6-5 to TRBJ2-1; D is possibly TRBD2 (5 bases). The CDR3 is 15 residues long. The germline CDR1 and CDR2 sequences are MNHEY and SVGAGI. The V end was cut by 6 bases, the J end by 3 bases, with 15 bases between. The CDR3 loop is CASRFQRTGYNEQFF. Here the CDR3 DNA reads TGTGCCAGCAGATTCCAGCGGACGGGCTACAATGAGCAGTTCTTC.

This clone has just one count. The junction departs from the called germline gene at one end, perhaps through a read error. V gene TRBV6-5 combines with J gene TRBJ2-4; D might be TRBD1 (5 bases). Germline lookup yields CDR1 MNHEY and CDR2 SVGAGI. The CDR3 sequence is 13 residues long. CDR3 loop: CASSRDSKNSQYF. CDR3 nucleotide sequence: TGTGCCAGCAGCCGTGACAGCAAAAACAGTCAGTACTTC.

The chain has TRBV7-2 and TRBJ1-3; D uncertain. Trimming took 2 bases from V and 4 from J, leaving 15 bases between them. Germline V gives CDR1 SGHTA, CDR2 FQGNSA. The CDR3 length is 16 residues. For the CDR3, the DNA is TGTGCCAGCAGCTTAAATTATGTTGGGCCGGGAAACACCATATATTTT. This gives the protein CASSLNYVGPGNTIYF.

The sample holds one count of this clone. This chain links TRBV4-2 with TRBJ2-7; 7 nucleotides agree with TRBD1. After removal of 5 bases from V and 5 bases from J, the junction contained 9 bases not matched to a gene. The CDR3 covers 14 residues. Germline CDR1 reads LGHNA; CDR2 reads YNFKEQ. In DNA, the CDR3 is TGTGCCAGCAGCTCCTTAGTAGGGGGCCACGAGCAGTACTTC. The encoded protein is CASSSLVGGHEQYF.

The chain recombines TRBV7-9 with TRBJ1-1; 7 nucleotides match TRBD1. CDR3 length: 14 residues. CDR1 is SEHNR and CDR2 is FQNEAQ in the germline V gene (reference sequence). The V segment lost 5 bases and the J segment 4 bases; nucleotides outside the gene matches: 7. CDR3 coding DNA: TGTGCCAGCAGCCTAACAGGGGCGGGCACTGAAGCTTTCTTT. Translated: CASSLTGAGTEAFF.

CDR3 bases: TGTGCCAGCAGGCCGGGACAGGATCAGCCCCAGCATTTT. Its protein is CASRPGQDQPQHF. J is TRBJ1-5 and V is TRBV6-1; 8 nucleotides line up with TRBD1. Germline V CDR1 and CDR2: MNHNS, SASEGT. The CDR3 covers 13 residues. V gave up 6 bases and J gave up 5 bases; unmatched junction bases: 3.

This sequence joins TRBV6-1 and TRBJ1-2; maybe TRBD1 (6 bases). V was shortened by 2 bases and J by 6 bases, with 19 bases between the two germline ends. In germline, CDR1 is MNHNS, CDR2 SASEGT. The CDR3 has 16 amino acids. The CDR3 is CASSELYGPRDNGYTF. The CDR3 bases are TGTGCCAGCAGTGAACTATACGGACCAAGGGACAATGGCTACACCTTC.

The chain joins TRBV6-6 to TRBJ1-6, with 7 bases lining up with TRBD1. Trimming cost V 6 bases and J 7 bases; bases outside gene matches: 9. The germline gives CDR1 MNHNY, CDR2 SVGAGI (reference sequence). The CDR3 is 15 residues long. CDR3 nucleotides: TGTGCCAGCAGGATCCCGGGACAGATGAATTCACCCCTCCACTTT. It codes for CASRIPGQMNSPLHF.

This chain links TRBV6-5 with TRBJ2-6; D is undetermined. V lost 5 bases and J lost 0, with 8 bases in between. CDR3 length: 15 residues. Germline V CDR1 and CDR2: MNHEY, SVGAGI. Here the CDR3 reads CASSPPGSGANVLTF. The CDR3 DNA reads as TGTGCCAGCAGTCCCCCGGGCTCTGGGGCCAACGTCCTGACTTTC.

This clone has only one observation. V and J are TRBV4-2 and TRBJ1-2; 7 bases fit TRBD1. This CDR3 region has 16 residues. With V trimmed by 0 bases and J by 4 bases, 8 bases remained unmatched. Per the germline V gene, CDR1 is LGHNA and CDR2 is YNFKEQ. CDR3 in amino acids: CASSQDQGQTSYGYTF. The CDR3 DNA follows: TGTGCCAGCAGCCAAGACCAGGGACAGACTTCCTATGGCTACACCTTC.

V gene TRBV7-2 combines with J gene TRBJ1-2; no clear D. This CDR3 region has 13 residues. Germline V gene lookup returns CDR1 SGHTA and CDR2 FQGNSA. Trimming removed 5 bases at V and 2 bases at J, with 9 bases between. CDR3: CASSLRMNYGYTF. For the CDR3, the DNA is TGTGCCAGCAGCCTGCGTATGAACTATGGCTACACCTTC.

The V and J genes are TRBV4-2 and TRBJ2-1, with 7 bases that match TRBD1. The CDR3 runs 15 residues. V was clipped by 4 bases and J by 5 bases; unmatched bases: 8. Germline values: CDR1 LGHNA, CDR2 YNFKEQ. The CDR3 reads CASSLVDRADNEQFF. The CDR3 coding sequence is TGTGCCAGCAGCCTAGTCGACAGGGCCGACAATGAGCAGTTCTTC.

The rearrangement links TRBV7-2 to TRBJ1-5; no firm D call. Germline V gives CDR1 SGHTA, CDR2 FQGNSA. The V and J ends lost 6 bases and 5 bases respectively, with 11 bases between them. The CDR3 covers 13 residues. The CDR3 nucleotides read TGTGCCAGCAGACGGGGTGAGCATCAGCCCCAGCATTTT. Translating gives CASRRGEHQPQHF.

The chain couples TRBV19 to TRBJ2-1, with 11 bases matching TRBD2. The length of the CDR3 is 18 residues. Trimming removed 3 bases from V and 6 bases from J; junction bases left unmatched: 13. Germline loops: CDR1 LNHDA, CDR2 SQIVND (reference sequence). The CDR3 sequence: CASSISLTSGARTNEQFF. The CDR3 DNA follows: TGTGCCAGTAGTATCTCCCTGACTAGCGGGGCTAGGACCAATGAGCAGTTCTTC.

The chain employs TRBV7-9 and TRBJ1-3; tentative D call: TRBD1 (6 bases). V gave up 2 bases and J gave up 0 bases, with 11 bases separating them. Germline CDR1 is SEHNR and CDR2 is FQNEAQ (reference sequence). This CDR3 is built from 16 residues. The CDR3 loop is CASSLQGIFSGNTIYF. CDR3 sequence (DNA): TGTGCCAGCAGCTTACAGGGGATTTTCTCTGGAAACACCATATATTTT.

V usage is TRBV7-9 and J usage is TRBJ2-7, with a tentative D call TRBD2 (6 bases). There are 14 residues in the CDR3. V lost 6 bases, J lost 5 bases, and 17 bases lay in between. The germline V gene encodes CDR1 SEHNR and CDR2 FQNEAQ (reference sequence). CDR3 sequence: CASSLGLDSNEQYF. CDR3 nucleotides: TGTGCCAGCAGTTTGGGACTTGATTCTAACGAGCAGTACTTC.

This clone was picked up a small number of times. This sequence joins TRBV19 and TRBJ2-3; a weak D match, TRBD1 (6 bases). Germline V gives CDR1 LNHDA, CDR2 SQIVND (reference sequence). Between the trimmed V and J ends, which lost 5 bases and 1 base, there was a span of 10 bases. The CDR3 totals 14 residues. Here the CDR3 DNA reads TGTGCCAGTAGTTTTCCAGGGGGCACAGATACGCAGTATTTT. Protein: CASSFPGGTDTQYF.

This chain connects TRBV27 to TRBJ2-1, with D possibly TRBD2 on 6 matching bases. Germline V CDR1 and CDR2: MNHEY, SMNVEV (reference sequence). V shed 5 bases and J shed 12 bases, with 23 bases lying between them. This CDR3 contains 15 residues. In DNA, the CDR3 is TGTGCCAGCAGTCGAAGCGGGCGGCAATCGTGGGGGCAGTTCTTC. Translating it yields CASSRSGRQSWGQFF.

Only a few counts were recorded for this clone. The V gene is TRBV19, the J gene TRBJ1-1; tentatively, D is TRBD1 (6 bases). The CDR3 consists of 12 residues. Germline lookup yields CDR1 LNHDA and CDR2 SQIVND (reference sequence). The V end was cut by 8 bases, the J end by 5 bases, with 12 bases between. CDR3 sequence (DNA): TGTGCCAGTTCTACAGGGTGGACTGAAGCTTTCTTT. Protein sequence: CASSTGWTEAFF.

The chain recombines TRBV30 with TRBJ2-5; TRBD2 is a possible D gene (5 bases). This CDR3 is 15 amino acids long. Trimming pared 4 bases from V and 4 bases from J, leaving 19 bases between. From germline, CDR1 is GTSNPN and CDR2 SVGIG (reference sequence). CDR3 coding DNA: TGTGCCTGGAAACTCCCTACTAGTCTCGGAGAGACCCAGTACTTC. Translation: CAWKLPTSLGETQYF. Complete variable domain (other parts from reference TRBV30 and TRBJ2-5): SQTIHQWPATLVQPVGSPLSLECTVEGTSNPNLYWYRQAAGRGLQLLFYSVGIGQISSEVPQNLSASRPQDRQFILSSKKLLLSDSGFYLCAWKLPTSLGETQYFGPGTRLLVL.

This chain links TRBV10-3 with TRBJ1-2, with 7 bases aligning to TRBD1. This CDR3 contains 16 residues. The V segment lost 0 bases and the J segment 4 bases; nucleotides outside the gene matches: 8. From germline, CDR1 is ENHRY and CDR2 SYGVKD. The CDR3 region is CAISESTGSNIYGYTF. The CDR3 DNA reads TGTGCCATCAGTGAGTCGACAGGGTCCAATATCTATGGCTACACCTTC.

This rearrangement joins TRBV9 to TRBJ2-5; D remains unclear. Germline CDR1 is SGDLS and CDR2 is YYNGEE. The CDR3 covers 13 residues. V was shortened by 4 bases and J by 5 bases, with 12 bases between the two germline ends. CDR3 nucleotide sequence: TGTGCCAGCAGCCCCGGAGACGACGAGACCCAGTACTTC. It specifies CASSPGDDETQYF.

The rearrangement links TRBV7-3 to TRBJ2-1, with 9 bases identical to TRBD1. CDR1 SGHTA and CDR2 FQGTGA come from the germline V gene. Unmatched junction bases numbered 8, after V lost 4 bases and J lost 4 bases. There are 16 residues in the CDR3. CDR3 amino acids: CASSSPGQGPYNEQFF. For the CDR3, the DNA is TGTGCCAGCAGCTCCCCGGGACAGGGACCATACAATGAGCAGTTCTTC.

The rearrangement joins TRBV19 to TRBJ2-3; D might be TRBD2 (5 bases). This CDR3 region has 15 residues. The V gene lost 1 base and the J gene lost 8 bases, with 16 bases spanning the gap. Germline values: CDR1 LNHDA, CDR2 SQIVND (reference sequence). The CDR3 nucleotides are TGTGCCAGTAGTATAGGCCACGGAGGTCCGGTTACGCAGTATTTT. This encodes CASSIGHGGPVTQYF.

This clone was recorded a few times. This rearrangement joins TRBV6-1 to TRBJ1-6, with TRBD1 as a possible D gene (5 bases). From germline, CDR1 is MNHNS and CDR2 SASEGT. The CDR3 extends over 15 amino acids. V gave up 2 bases and J gave up 5 bases, with 10 bases separating them. For the CDR3, the DNA is TGTGCCAGCAGTGAATCAGGGATAAATAATTCACCCCTCCACTTT. Its protein product is CASSESGINNSPLHF.

J is TRBJ1-1 and V is TRBV7-2; possibly TRBD1 for D (5 bases). From germline, CDR1 is SGHTA and CDR2 FQGNSA. Trimming cost V 2 bases and J 0 bases, with 10 bases left between them. CDR3 size: 15 residues. CDR3 nucleotide sequence: TGTGCCAGCAGCTTACAGGGATTAATGAACACTGAAGCTTTCTTT. Its protein product is CASSLQGLMNTEAFF. Looking up the rest from reference TRBV7-2 and TRBJ1-1 gives the full variable domain: GAGVSQSPSNKVTEKGKDVELRCDPISGHTALYWYRQSLGQGLEFLIYFQGNSAPDKSGLPSDRFSAERTGGSVSTLTIQRTQQEDSAVYLCASSLQGLMNTEAFFGQGTRLTVV.

The gene calls are TRBV11-3 and TRBJ1-1, with D possibly TRBD1 on 5 matching bases. There are 13 residues in the CDR3. V was clipped by 5 bases and J by 5 bases, with 12 bases between them. Germline-derived CDR1 and CDR2 are SGHNT and YENEEA. The CDR3 region is CASSHSPGTEAFF. For the CDR3, the DNA is TGTGCCAGCAGCCATTCCCCAGGGACTGAAGCTTTCTTT.

This clone came up a few times. The chain combines TRBV9 with TRBJ2-7, with 8 nucleotides matching TRBD1. J gave up 3 bases and V 3 bases, and 5 bases lay outside the gene matches. The germline V gene encodes CDR1 SGDLS and CDR2 YYNGEE. This CDR3 spans 14 amino acids. CDR3 coding DNA: TGTGCCAGCAGCGCGACAGGGGTCAACTACGAGCAGTACTTC. Amino acids: CASSATGVNYEQYF.